This paragraph covers one T cell receptor beta chain sequence. This specimen comes from a study of blood T cell repertoires in COVID-19. Turning to the study itself: From T cells, B-cell-depleted T cells, or PBMCs came the material, which was cDNA or gDNA.

CDR3 length: 15 amino acids. Germline lookup yields CDR1 MDHEN and CDR2 SYDVKM. V was clipped by 5 bases and J by 4 bases, with 14 bases between them. Per the original data handling: Amplification of reference gene primers provided the estimated nucleated cell counts. Data came from immunoSEQ multiplex PCR; TCRdb stores just in-frame clones and leaves some out. From that table come the V and J calls and clone size; the DNA was used to work out D and trimming. Of approximately 260,000 clones detected, 88% appear once; the ten largest clones hold about 10%. This clonotype was obtained from an older woman with COVID-19, enrolled during active disease. The chain recombines TRBV28 with TRBJ1-4; TRBD1 is a possible D gene (6 bases). The sequencing input was peripheral blood. DNA of the CDR3: TGTGCCAGCAGTGGCGGGGGGGGCATTAATGAAAAACTGTTTTTT. This gives the protein CASSGGGGINEKLFF.